A selection of T cell receptor beta chains follows, all from one sample in a study of cytomegalovirus exposure and HLA in healthy donors. Repertoires were generated with immunoSEQ multiplex PCR, while TCRdb's copy carries only in-frame clones and drops some. The data hold roughly 300,000 clones, with around 90% observed a single time. Sequencing used PBMCs. Every receptor here comes from a woman aged 25-40 years in good health and CMV-seropositive. CDR3s include the opening cysteine and the closing phenylalanine or tryptophan. A D gene is named only where the DNA matches it firmly. Clone size is stated in some rows and not others, as once, few, many or a class when expanded.

TRBD2	-	TRBV7-3	TRBJ2-1	CASSPSGRAPYNEQFF	TGTGCCAGCAGCCCGAGCGGGAGGGCGCCCTACAATGAGCAGTTCTTC
-	once	TRBV27	TRBJ1-5	CASSFGRPSNQPQHF	TGTGCCAGCAGTTTTGGCAGGCCGAGCAATCAGCCCCAGCATTTT
-	once	TRBV5-1	TRBJ1-1	CASSREGAEAFF	TGCGCCAGCAGCCGGGAGGGCGCTGAAGCTTTCTTT
-	-	TRBV2	TRBJ1-5	CASSAAEVGGQPQHF	TGTGCCAGCAGTGCCGCGGAGGTGGGGGGTCAGCCCCAGCATTTT
-	few	TRBV5-1	TRBJ1-6	CASSSVQGRDSPLHF	TGCGCCAGCAGCTCAGTTCAGGGTCGGGATTCACCCCTCCACTTT
TRBD2	-	TRBV30	TRBJ2-1	CAWRSSGGNEQFF	TGTGCCTGGAGGTCAAGCGGGGGTAATGAGCAGTTCTTC
-	-	TRBV15	TRBJ2-1	CATSRASSYNEQFF	TGTGCCACCAGCAGGGCCTCCTCCTACAATGAGCAGTTCTTC
-	-	TRBV28	TRBJ1-4	CASSFIMDPNEKLFF	TGTGCCAGCAGTTTCATAATGGACCCTAATGAAAAACTGTTTTTT
-	-	TRBV2	TRBJ2-7	CASRIQGTMRFEQYF	TGTGCCAGCAGGATACAGGGGACTATGCGGTTCGAGCAGTACTTC
-	-	TRBV23-1	TRBJ2-1	CASSQPTGRGEQFF	TGCGCCAGCAGTCAGCCTACAGGGAGGGGTGAGCAGTTCTTC
TRBD1	-	TRBV4-1	TRBJ2-3	CASGQGTDTQYF	TGCGCCAGCGGACAGGGCACAGATACGCAGTATTTT
TRBD2	-	TRBV7-9	TRBJ2-7	CASSPRDYSNYEQYF	TGTGCCAGCAGCCCCCGGGACTACAGCAACTACGAGCAGTACTTC
-	-	TRBV4-2	TRBJ2-5	CASSQSAPGPQETQYF	TGTGCCAGCAGCCAATCCGCCCCGGGGCCCCAAGAGACCCAGTACTTC
-	-	TRBV14	TRBJ2-3	CASSQDLLTAQYF	TGTGCCAGCAGCCAAGATCTATTGACGGCGCAGTATTTT
TRBD1	-	TRBV4-1	TRBJ1-4	CASSQLGQGNQKLFF	TGCGCCAGCAGCCAACTGGGACAGGGGAACCAAAAACTGTTTTTT
TRBD2	-	TRBV30	TRBJ2-7	CAWSLHVGLAGSEQYF	TGTGCCTGGAGCTTACACGTGGGACTAGCGGGCTCCGAGCAGTACTTC
TRBD1	-	TRBV2	TRBJ2-3	CASTEVGGASDTQYF	TGTGCCAGCACCGAGGTAGGGGGCGCATCAGATACGCAGTATTTT
-	-	TRBV7-3	TRBJ1-1	CASSFEAGRTEAFF	TGTGCCAGCAGCTTCGAGGCAGGGCGGACTGAAGCTTTCTTT
TRBD1	-	TRBV5-6	TRBJ2-3	CASSATGDNTQYF	TGTGCCAGCAGCGCCACAGGGGATAATACGCAGTATTTT
-	-	TRBV19	TRBJ1-1	CASSIDPGTNTEAFF	TGTGCCAGTAGTATTGATCCGGGGACCAACACTGAAGCTTTCTTT
-	-	TRBV14	TRBJ1-5	CASSQTSTNQPQHF	TGTGCCAGCAGCCAGACGAGCACGAATCAGCCCCAGCATTTT